The 26 T cell receptor beta chains below all came from one sample that was sequenced in a study of OX40 agonist ivuxolimab in advanced cancers. Using immunoSEQ multiplex PCR, the repertoire was profiled, and TCRdb retains in-frame clones only, with some absent. The sample comprises 55,000 to 85,000 clones, 80% of which are singletons, and more than 1% rests with the top ten. Sequenced material: CD4+ or CD8+ T cells sorted from blood, taken in a trial of the OX40 agonist ivuxolimab. The receptor source for this set is an adult with an advanced solid tumor such as melanoma, head and neck, liver or kidney cancer.

This clone was recorded a few times. The chain couples TRBV2 to TRBJ1-2; the match to TRBD1 covers 9 bases. Germline V gene data show CDR1 as SNHLY and CDR2 as FYNNEI. The CDR3 is 14 amino acids. Trimming cost V 6 bases and J 0 bases; bases outside gene matches: 2. The CDR3 DNA reads TGTGCCAGCAGAAGGGACAGGGCTAACTATGGCTACACCTTC. The encoded protein is CASRRDRANYGYTF.

The chain combines TRBV12-5 with TRBJ1-4; D unclear. In germline, CDR1 is LGHNT, CDR2 FRNRAP. The CDR3 is made up of 15 amino acids. The V end lost 2 bases, the J end lost 7 bases, and 14 bases lay between the germline ends. The CDR3 is CASGLLGFAGEKLFF. The CDR3 region has the DNA TGTGCTAGTGGTTTGTTGGGGTTCGCGGGTGAAAAACTGTTTTTT. Complete variable domain (other parts from reference TRBV12-5 and TRBJ1-4): DARVTQTPRHKVTEMGQEVTMRCQPILGHNTVFWYRQTMMQGLELLAYFRNRAPLDDSGMPKDRFSAEMPDATLATLKIQPSEPRDSAVYFCASGLLGFAGEKLFFGSGTQLSVL.

CDR3 in amino acids: CASSLNRALGTGELFF. The CDR3 coding sequence is TGTGCCAGCAGCCTTAACAGGGCCCTTGGAACCGGGGAGCTGTTTTTT. The chain links TRBV5-4 to TRBJ2-2; D possibly corresponds to TRBD1 (6 bases). The CDR3 covers 16 residues. Trimming removed 4 bases from V and 5 bases from J, with 18 bases in between. The germline CDR1 and CDR2 sequences are SGHNT and YYREEE (reference sequence).

This clone counts as medium-sized. This sequence joins TRBV19 and TRBJ2-2; D is unclear. The CDR3 extends over 16 amino acids. The ends were cut back, 7 bases at V and 0 bases at J, with 15 bases in the middle. Germline V lookup: CDR1 LNHDA, CDR2 SQIVND (reference sequence). The CDR3 loop is CASIPKTSTNTGELFF. Written as DNA, the CDR3 is TGTGCCAGTATCCCCAAGACCTCCACGAACACCGGGGAGCTGTTTTTT.

This clone was counted a few times. V and J are TRBV7-9 and TRBJ2-4; the match to TRBD1 covers 9 bases. This CDR3 region has 15 residues. V lost 5 bases, J lost 3 bases, and 5 bases stayed unmatched. CDR1 SEHNR and CDR2 FQNEAQ come from the germline V gene (reference sequence). CDR3 nucleotides: TGTGCCAGCAGCAAAACAGGGGGCGGCAAAAACATTCAGTACTTC. This gives the protein CASSKTGGGKNIQYF. Full variable domain (missing parts from reference TRBV7-9 and TRBJ2-4): DTGVSQNPRHKITKRGQNVTFRCDPISEHNRLYWYRQTLGQGPEFLTYFQNEAQLEKSRLLSDRFSAERPKGSFSTLEIQRTEQGDSAMYLCASSKTGGGKNIQYFGAGTRLSVL.

The rearrangement uses TRBV5-6 and TRBJ2-7, with D perhaps matching TRBD1 (6 bases). Germline assignment: CDR1 SGHDT and CDR2 YYEEEE. Trimming removed 0 bases from V and 0 bases from J, with 13 bases in between. The CDR3 consists of 16 residues. The chain's CDR3 is CASSLVGGQVSYEQYF. For the CDR3, the DNA is TGTGCCAGCAGCTTGGTAGGGGGACAAGTCTCCTACGAGCAGTACTTC.

The genes are TRBV5-1 and TRBJ2-2; 8 nucleotides agree with TRBD2. This CDR3 has 15 residues. The V and J ends lost 4 bases and 1 base, in that order; junction bases with no gene match: 3. In germline, CDR1 is SGHRS, CDR2 YFSETQ. The CDR3 reads CASSPRGGNTGELFF. CDR3 coding DNA: TGCGCCAGCAGCCCACGGGGGGGGAACACCGGGGAGCTGTTTTTT.

The gene calls are TRBV18 and TRBJ1-5; TRBD1 might be the D (6 bases). Trimming shortened V by 5 bases and J by 0 bases, and 14 bases separated the two germline ends. Germline V gene sequence: CDR1 KGHSH, CDR2 LQKENI. The CDR3 length is 16 residues. The CDR3 reads CASSADRSNSNQPQHF. CDR3 nucleotide sequence: TGTGCCAGCTCAGCAGACAGGAGCAATAGCAATCAGCCCCAGCATTTT.

The genes are TRBV6-6 and TRBJ2-2, with 8 bases identical to TRBD1. Germline loops: CDR1 MNHNY, CDR2 SVGAGI (reference sequence). V shed 6 bases and J 3 bases; nucleotides not matched to a gene: 6. The CDR3 has 15 amino acids. The CDR3 region is CASRATGADTGELFF. CDR3 in DNA: TGTGCCAGCAGGGCGACAGGGGCGGACACCGGGGAGCTGTTTTTT.

The chain employs TRBV11-2 and TRBJ2-1; 7 bases map to TRBD2. V was clipped by 1 base and J by 10 bases; unmatched bases: 16. The CDR3 has 17 amino acids. Germline lookup yields CDR1 SGHAT and CDR2 FQNNGV. CDR3 nucleotides: TGTGCCAGCAGCTTAGCTTCCTCTTGGACTAGTCCCCAGGAGCAGTTCTTC. Translation: CASSLASSWTSPQEQFF.

This sequence joins TRBV11-3 and TRBJ2-5; D is possibly TRBD1 (5 bases). The CDR3 runs to 15 residues. Germline V gene data show CDR1 as SGHNT and CDR2 as YENEEA. Trimming removed 0 bases from V and 2 bases from J, with 10 bases in between. The CDR3 region has the DNA TGTGCCAGCAGCTTAGAAGGGGCAGGGCAAGAGACCCAGTACTTC. Amino acid sequence: CASSLEGAGQETQYF.

This sequence joins TRBV18 and TRBJ2-7; 7 bases match TRBD1. V was clipped by 4 bases and J by 5 bases; unmatched bases: 8. The CDR3 totals 14 residues. Germline CDR1 reads KGHSH; CDR2 reads LQKENI. CDR3 residues: CASSRGQRTDEQYF. The CDR3 DNA reads TGTGCCAGCTCACGGGGACAGAGGACGGACGAGCAGTACTTC.

J is TRBJ1-1 and V is TRBV6-5; D is uncertain. CDR3 length: 12 residues. Trimming shortened V by 6 bases and J by 5 bases, and 10 bases separated the two germline ends. CDR1 and CDR2 (germline): MNHEY, SVGAGI. CDR3 DNA sequence: TGTGCCAGCAGGGATGGAGGGACTGAAGCTTTCTTT. It translates to CASRDGGTEAFF.

This sequence joins TRBV9 and TRBJ1-5, with 9 nucleotides matching TRBD1. Trimming took 5 bases from V and 0 from J; bases not matched to a gene: 3. Germline V gene lookup returns CDR1 SGDLS and CDR2 YYNGEE. The CDR3 length is 15 residues. In nucleotides, the CDR3 is TGTGCCAGCAGTGACAGGGGGAATAGCAATCAGCCCCAGCATTTT. Its translation: CASSDRGNSNQPQHF.

The sample holds many counts of this clone. Additional DNA sequences in this sample encode the identical CDR3. DNA for the CDR3: TGTGCCAGCAGCGTAGGGACAGTTCAAGAGACCCAGTACTTC. It codes for CASSVGTVQETQYF. The V and J genes are TRBV9 and TRBJ2-5; D is possibly TRBD1 (6 bases). The CDR3 covers 14 residues. CDR1 and CDR2 from the germline V gene are SGDLS and YYNGEE. Trimming pared 0 bases from V and 2 bases from J, leaving 8 bases between.

This chain joins TRBV29-1 and TRBJ1-1, with unresolved D. The CDR3 consists of 12 residues. The germline V gene has CDR1 SQVTM and CDR2 ANQGSEA. V gave up 6 bases and J gave up 2 bases, with 10 bases separating them. CDR3 nucleotides: TGCAGCGTCAAGAGAGCTAACACTGAAGCTTTCTTT. This codes for CSVKRANTEAFF.

This clone has a handful of counts. V usage is TRBV10-3 and J usage is TRBJ2-3, with 9 bases that match TRBD1. The junction had 2 bases not matched to a gene; V was cut back by 6 bases and J by 1 base. CDR3 length: 14 residues. CDR1 ENHRY and CDR2 SYGVKD come from the germline V gene. The CDR3: CAISTGGRTDTQYF. CDR3 nucleotide sequence: TGTGCCATCAGCACAGGGGGCCGCACAGATACGCAGTATTTT.

This clone appeared a single time. This same CDR3 is encoded by further DNA sequences in the sample. V gene TRBV29-1 combines with J gene TRBJ1-2; D not resolved. Trimming left V 3 bases short and J 5 bases short, with 10 bases between. The CDR3 covers 12 residues. Germline CDR1 SQVTM, CDR2 ANQGSEA. DNA for the CDR3: TGCAGCGTTGAGTTGGGCAGTTATGGCTACACCTTC. This encodes CSVELGSYGYTF.

This chain uses TRBV6-1 with TRBJ1-4, with TRBD1 as a possible D gene (6 bases). CDR3 length: 14 residues. Trimming removed 2 bases from V and 5 bases from J, with 9 bases in between. Germline-derived CDR1 and CDR2 are MNHNS and SASEGT. CDR3 bases: TGTGCCAGCAGTGAAACAGGGTGGAATGAAAAACTGTTTTTT. It is translated as CASSETGWNEKLFF.

The chain employs TRBV6-1 and TRBJ1-1, with TRBD1 as a possible D gene (5 bases). Trimming stripped 7 bases from V and 10 bases from J, with 13 bases between. The CDR3 contains 11 residues. The germline V gene encodes CDR1 MNHNS and CDR2 SASEGT. CDR3 DNA: TGTGCCAGCAATATTTTGGGACGAGCTTTCTTT. Protein product: CASNILGRAFF.

This sequence joins TRBV5-5 and TRBJ1-1; D remains ambiguous. The germline gives CDR1 SGHKS, CDR2 YYEKEE (reference sequence). V was clipped by 4 bases and J by 4 bases, with 14 bases between them. The CDR3 consists of 14 residues. The CDR3, as DNA: TGTGCCAGCAGCCTACAACTATCGAGCACTGAAGCTTTCTTT. Translation: CASSLQLSSTEAFF.

The chain is built from TRBV30 and TRBJ1-1; D might be TRBD1 (6 bases). The germline V and J ends were trimmed by 1 base and 8 bases, with 14 bases remaining between them. CDR1 GTSNPN and CDR2 SVGIG come from the germline V gene (reference sequence). CDR3 length equals 13 residues. The CDR3 coding sequence is TGTGCCTGGAGTGCTCGTTGGGGGGGCGAAGCTTTCTTT. It yields the protein CAWSARWGGEAFF.

This clone was observed a single time. The chain carries TRBV19 and TRBJ2-1; perhaps TRBD1 as D (5 bases). CDR1 is LNHDA and CDR2 is SQIVND in the germline V gene (reference sequence). This CDR3 is built from 15 residues. Trimming pared 5 bases from V and 5 bases from J, leaving 16 bases between. This chain's CDR3 is CASSEQAVGNNEQFF. For the CDR3, the DNA is TGTGCCAGTAGTGAACAGGCAGTGGGGAACAATGAGCAGTTCTTC.

The chain employs TRBV2 and TRBJ2-3; D call uncertain. Trimming left V 7 bases short and J 0 bases short, with 11 bases between. This CDR3 is 14 amino acids long. The germline V gene encodes CDR1 SNHLY and CDR2 FYNNEI. The CDR3 protein is CASTTATSTDTQYF. The CDR3, as DNA: TGTGCCAGCACCACAGCCACTAGCACAGATACGCAGTATTTT. The variable domain in full, completed from reference TRBV2 and TRBJ2-3, reads EPEVTQTPSHQVTQMGQEVILRCVPISNHLYFYWYRQILGQKVEFLVSFYNNEISEKSEIFDDQFSVERPDGSNFTLKIRSTKLEDSAMYFCASTTATSTDTQYFGPGTRLTVL.

Judged by abundance, this clone is medium-sized (0.01 to 0.1%). The chain links TRBV30 to TRBJ1-3, with D unresolved. This CDR3 has 15 residues. Looked up from germline, CDR1 is GTSNPN and CDR2 is SVGIG (reference sequence). Deletions cut 4 bases from V and 0 bases from J, with 13 bases between. This chain's CDR3 is CAWNPGRSSGNTIYF. As DNA, the CDR3 is TGTGCCTGGAATCCGGGGAGGTCCTCTGGAAACACCATATATTTT.

Comment on this clone: The identical CDR3 is also encoded by other nucleotide sequences in the sample. The chain recombines TRBV27 with TRBJ1-2; perhaps TRBD1 as D (6 bases). Trimming removed 4 bases at V and 7 bases at J, with 10 bases between. CDR1 and CDR2 from the germline V gene are MNHEY and SMNVEV (reference sequence). The CDR3 spans 12 residues. For the CDR3, the DNA is TGTGCCAGCAGTTCACAGGGTATTGGCTACACCTTC. Translated, it gives CASSSQGIGYTF.